A single sample is the source of the 30 T cell receptor beta chains below, sequenced in a study of T cell clonotyping in hematopoietic cell transplantation. Sequenced by immunoSEQ multiplex PCR; TCRdb stores in-frame clones only, minus some. The profile shows fewer than 40,000 clones, around 90% of them singletons. Sequences were obtained from peripheral blood mononuclear cells. These receptors originate from a woman aged 40 to 55 in good health. Some clones in this sample may be carry-over from other donors' samples.

This clone was recorded only once. The rearrangement joins TRBV7-2 to TRBJ2-3, with D hard to call. The V end lost 5 bases, the J end lost 2 bases, and 11 bases lay between the germline ends. This CDR3 is 14 amino acids long. Germline CDR1 and CDR2: SGHTA and FQGNSA. CDR3 nucleotides: TGTGCCAGCAGCCACCTAGAGATCACAGATACGCAGTATTTT. Amino acids: CASSHLEITDTQYF.

The count of this clone is one. The rearrangement uses TRBV23-1 and TRBJ2-7; the D is unclear. TRBV23-1 is known as an ORF, though its function is uncertain. Trimming left V 5 bases short and J 2 bases short, with 10 bases between. The CDR3 runs to 13 residues. CDR3 DNA: TGCGCCAGCAGTACGGGCGCTGCCTACGAGCAGTACTTC. This encodes CASSTGAAYEQYF.

The gene calls are TRBV18 and TRBJ2-7; possibly TRBD2 for D (6 bases). The V gene's germline CDR1 is KGHSH and CDR2 LQKENI. V lost 3 bases, J lost 3 bases, and 15 bases lay in between. This CDR3 has 15 residues. The CDR3 DNA is TGTGCCAGCTCACCGAATAGCGGATTGTTCTACGAGCAGTACTTC. Its protein is CASSPNSGLFYEQYF.

This chain links TRBV28 with TRBJ2-2; the match to TRBD2 covers 7 bases. Germline V CDR1 and CDR2: MDHEN, SYDVKM. The CDR3 covers 13 residues. V dropped 6 bases and J dropped 4; count of bases not matched to a gene: 2. This chain's CDR3 is CASRRGSTGELFF. As DNA, the CDR3 is TGTGCCAGCAGGCGGGGGTCCACCGGGGAGCTGTTTTTT.

This rearrangement joins TRBV28 to TRBJ1-2; 8 nucleotides agree with TRBD1. Germline V gives CDR1 MDHEN, CDR2 SYDVKM. Trimming at V came to 5 bases and at J to 7 bases, leaving 6 bases not matched to a gene. The CDR3 covers 13 residues. The CDR3 protein is CASSQTGAFGYTF. DNA of the CDR3: TGTGCCAGCAGTCAGACAGGGGCTTTTGGCTACACCTTC.

The chain couples TRBV19 to TRBJ2-2; D is possibly TRBD2 (6 bases). The CDR3 is 14 residues long. Trimming removed 2 bases at V and 6 bases at J, with 10 bases between. Germline CDR1 and CDR2: LNHDA and SQIVND (reference sequence). The CDR3 reads CASSIHGTPGELFF. The CDR3 DNA is TGTGCCAGTAGTATACATGGGACTCCCGGGGAGCTGTTTTTT.

The chain employs TRBV27 and TRBJ2-1, with 14 bases identical to TRBD2. CDR3 size: 17 residues. The V and J ends lost 6 bases and 7 bases, in that order; junction bases with no gene match: 11. CDR1 and CDR2 (germline): MNHEY, SMNVEV (reference sequence). CDR3: CASRLRVGLAGVNEQFF. CDR3 nucleotides: TGTGCCAGCAGGCTGAGGGTGGGACTAGCGGGAGTAAATGAGCAGTTCTTC.

The count of this clone is one. The chain has TRBV7-6 and TRBJ1-1; D is undetermined. CDR1 and CDR2 from the germline V gene are SGHVS and FNYEAQ. The V and J ends lost 0 bases and 8 bases respectively, with 10 bases between them. The CDR3 extends over 13 amino acids. The CDR3 DNA is TGTGCCAGCAGCTTAGCTCCCTCCGAGGAAGCTTTCTTT. The encoded protein is CASSLAPSEEAFF.

The CDR3 sequence: CASSFYRVPRANYGYTF. The CDR3 DNA is TGTGCCAGCAGTTTTTACCGAGTACCGAGAGCTAACTATGGCTACACCTTC. The J gene is TRBJ1-2, the V gene TRBV28; D remains ambiguous. V lost 3 bases to trimming and J lost 0 bases, with 17 bases between them. The CDR3 length is 17 residues. CDR1 MDHEN and CDR2 SYDVKM come from the germline V gene.

The V and J genes are TRBV4-1 and TRBJ1-5; D call uncertain. Germline V gene sequence: CDR1 MGHRA, CDR2 YSYEKL. Between the trimmed V and J ends, which lost 1 base and 1 base, there was a span of 8 bases. The CDR3 runs to 15 residues. In DNA form, the CDR3 reads TGCGCCAGCAGCCAAGTAAGGCTGAGCAATCAGCCCCAGCATTTT. It yields the protein CASSQVRLSNQPQHF.

V and J are TRBV28 and TRBJ2-1; weak D call: TRBD2 (5 bases). CDR1 is MDHEN, CDR2 SYDVKM, per germline. The CDR3 loop spans 16 amino acids. V lost 4 bases and J 8 bases, leaving 21 bases between the germline ends. CDR3 sequence reads: CASSSSYGGPWDEQFF. In DNA form, the CDR3 reads TGTGCCAGCAGTTCGTCTTATGGCGGGCCGTGGGATGAGCAGTTCTTC. Full variable domain (missing parts from reference TRBV28 and TRBJ2-1): DVKVTQSSRYLVKRTGEKVFLECVQDMDHENMFWYRQDPGLGLRLIYFSYDVKMKEKGDIPEGYSVSREKKERFSLILESASTNQTSMYLCASSSSYGGPWDEQFFGPGTRLTVL.

The chain joins TRBV5-1 to TRBJ2-1; 9 bases are shared with TRBD1. V lost 4 bases, J lost 2 bases, and 7 bases stayed unmatched. The CDR3 contains 16 residues. Germline loops: CDR1 SGHRS, CDR2 YFSETQ. CDR3 nucleotide sequence: TGCGCCAGCAGCATCACAGGGGGCGCCGCCTACAATGAGCAGTTCTTC. Translating it yields CASSITGGAAYNEQFF.

The chain links TRBV10-3 to TRBJ1-1, with no clear D. Per germline, CDR1 ENHRY and CDR2 SYGVKD. The CDR3 loop spans 14 amino acids. Trimming left V 0 bases short and J 5 bases short, with 10 bases between. CDR3 bases: TGTGCCATCAGTGAGTCGAACGTGGGGACTGAAGCTTTCTTT. It yields the protein CAISESNVGTEAFF.

The chain links TRBV20-1 to TRBJ1-1; no clear D gene. Germline V gene sequence: CDR1 DFQATT, CDR2 SNEGSKA (reference sequence). The CDR3 consists of 11 residues. The CDR3 sequence: CSALSQSEAFF. The DNA of the CDR3 is TGCAGCGCCTTAAGCCAGTCTGAAGCTTTCTTT.

The chain has TRBV19 and TRBJ1-1; 7 bases agree with TRBD1. V was clipped by 5 bases and J by 0 bases; unmatched bases: 6. Germline V CDR1 and CDR2: LNHDA, SQIVND (reference sequence). This CDR3 has 15 amino acids. The CDR3 nucleotides read TGTGCCAGTAGTCTCCACAGGGGCCTGAACACTGAAGCTTTCTTT. Translation gives CASSLHRGLNTEAFF.

The V gene is TRBV9, the J gene TRBJ1-1; the D gene is possibly TRBD1 (5 bases). V was trimmed by 0 bases and J by 3 bases, leaving 15 bases between them. There are 16 residues in the CDR3. CDR1 SGDLS and CDR2 YYNGEE come from the germline V gene. CDR3: CASSVEVGAEDTEAFF. Written as DNA, the CDR3 is TGTGCCAGCAGCGTAGAGGTCGGGGCTGAGGACACTGAAGCTTTCTTT.

V and J are TRBV29-1 and TRBJ1-3; D remains ambiguous. Germline V gene sequence: CDR1 SQVTM, CDR2 ANQGSEA. The CDR3 has 17 amino acids. Deletions cut 0 bases from V and 0 bases from J, with 15 bases between. CDR3 amino acids: CSVEDWATVSSGNTIYF. In DNA form, the CDR3 reads TGCAGCGTTGAAGATTGGGCCACCGTCTCCTCTGGAAACACCATATATTTT.

The V call is TRBV9, the J call TRBJ2-7; a weak D match, TRBD2 (6 bases). Per the germline V gene, CDR1 is SGDLS and CDR2 is YYNGEE. V shed 1 base and J shed 2 bases, with 10 bases lying between them. CDR3 size: 14 residues. The CDR3: CASSVSSGPYEQYF. CDR3 DNA: TGTGCCAGCAGCGTATCGAGCGGGCCCTACGAGCAGTACTTC.

The chain recombines TRBV4-1 with TRBJ1-1; tentatively, D is TRBD1 (5 bases). Germline values: CDR1 MGHRA, CDR2 YSYEKL. V was shortened by 0 bases and J by 10 bases, with 24 bases between the two germline ends. This CDR3 is 17 amino acids long. The CDR3 protein is CASSQEVRGTEHRGAFF. CDR3 bases: TGCGCCAGCAGCCAAGAGGTACGAGGGACGGAACATAGGGGAGCTTTCTTT.

J is TRBJ2-7 and V is TRBV29-1; D ambiguous. Trimming stripped 4 bases from V and 0 bases from J, with 10 bases between. This CDR3 is built from 13 residues. Per germline, CDR1 SQVTM and CDR2 ANQGSEA. The CDR3 DNA follows: TGCAGCGTTGGAGAAGGCGACTCCTACGAGCAGTACTTC. Protein sequence: CSVGEGDSYEQYF.

This chain joins TRBV11-2 and TRBJ1-1; TRBD1 aligns across 7 bases. Germline V gene data show CDR1 as SGHAT and CDR2 as FQNNGV. The CDR3 contains 13 residues. The ends lost 6 bases at V and 4 bases at J; junction bases unmatched: 5. The CDR3 region is CASSYDRATEAFF. The CDR3 region has the DNA TGTGCCAGCAGTTACGACAGGGCCACTGAAGCTTTCTTT. The variable domain in full, with the rest retrieved from reference TRBV11-2 and TRBJ1-1, is EAGVAQSPRYKIIEKRQSVAFWCNPISGHATLYWYQQILGQGPKLLIQFQNNGVVDDSQLPKDRFSAERLKGVDSTLKIQPAKLEDSAVYLCASSYDRATEAFFGQGTRLTVV.

A few counts support this clone. The chain uses TRBV4-1 and TRBJ1-4; 7 positions agree with TRBD1. The CDR3 length is 15 residues. V was clipped by 4 bases and J by 6 bases; unmatched bases: 8. The germline V gene encodes CDR1 MGHRA and CDR2 YSYEKL. The CDR3 reads CASSPQAQGDEKLFF. CDR3 DNA sequence: TGCGCCAGCAGCCCCCAAGCGCAGGGGGATGAAAAACTGTTTTTT.

A single count supports this clone. This chain uses TRBV10-3 with TRBJ1-1; D unresolved. Trimming left V 6 bases short and J 1 base short, with 9 bases between. Per the germline V gene, CDR1 is ENHRY and CDR2 is SYGVKD. The CDR3 is 13 amino acids. The CDR3 DNA follows: TGTGCCATCAGGCGAGATCCGAACACTGAAGCTTTCTTT. This encodes CAIRRDPNTEAFF.

The chain recombines TRBV2 with TRBJ2-3; D is ambiguous. This CDR3 has 15 amino acids. Trimming removed 6 bases at V and 1 base at J, with 14 bases between. The V gene's germline CDR1 is SNHLY and CDR2 FYNNEI. In DNA form, the CDR3 reads TGTGCCAGCAGGGCATTGGTTTGGGGCACAGATACGCAGTATTTT. Translation gives CASRALVWGTDTQYF.

The chain combines TRBV28 with TRBJ2-3; D unclear. The germline V and J ends were trimmed by 1 base and 0 bases, with 11 bases remaining between them. Per the germline V gene, CDR1 is MDHEN and CDR2 is SYDVKM. This CDR3 has 16 amino acids. CDR3 bases: TGTGCCAGCAGTTTATCAGCGAGTCCTAGCACAGATACGCAGTATTTT. Its protein product is CASSLSASPSTDTQYF.

V and J are TRBV30 and TRBJ1-1; TRBD1 might be the D (5 bases). Trimming cost V 3 bases and J 3 bases, with 11 bases left between them. The CDR3 is made up of 13 amino acids. CDR1 GTSNPN and CDR2 SVGIG come from the germline V gene (reference sequence). The CDR3 DNA is TGTGCCTGGAGACGACAGCCGTACACTGAAGCTTTCTTT. Its protein is CAWRRQPYTEAFF.

This chain joins TRBV14 and TRBJ1-1, with a tentative D call TRBD1 (6 bases). Germline loops: CDR1 SGHDN, CDR2 FVKESK. The V end was cut by 1 base, the J end by 4 bases, with 7 bases between. The CDR3 covers 13 residues. In nucleotides, the CDR3 is TGTGCCAGCAGCCAAGGACAGGTCACTGAAGCTTTCTTT. Amino acid sequence: CASSQGQVTEAFF.

The chain joins TRBV5-1 to TRBJ2-5, with D perhaps matching TRBD1 (5 bases). Trimming removed 1 base from V and 3 bases from J, with 7 bases in between. Germline V lookup: CDR1 SGHRS, CDR2 YFSETQ. The CDR3 is made up of 13 amino acids. The CDR3: CASSLRREETQYF. As DNA, the CDR3 is TGCGCCAGCAGCTTGCGCAGGGAAGAGACCCAGTACTTC.

This clone has a single count. The chain links TRBV6-1 to TRBJ1-3; D gene ambiguous. The CDR3 runs to 17 residues. The germline V and J ends were trimmed by 3 bases and 0 bases, with 15 bases remaining between them. The germline V gene has CDR1 MNHNS and CDR2 SASEGT. CDR3 nucleotide sequence: TGTGCCAGCAGTGATTTTACGGTTTGGAGCTCTGGAAACACCATATATTTT. Encoded protein: CASSDFTVWSSGNTIYF.

The V call is TRBV2, the J call TRBJ2-7; D may be TRBD1 (7 bases). The CDR3 runs 16 residues. The ends were cut back, 8 bases at V and 4 bases at J, with 24 bases in the middle. Germline CDR1 reads SNHLY; CDR2 reads FYNNEI. The CDR3 DNA reads TGTGCCAGCCATGGGACTCGACAGGGAATGGGGTACGAGCAGTACTTC. As protein: CASHGTRQGMGYEQYF.